What follows are 17 T cell receptor beta chains derived from one specimen sequenced in a study of blood T cell repertoires in COVID-19. Using immunoSEQ multiplex PCR, the repertoire was profiled, and TCRdb retains in-frame clones only, with some absent. The sample consists of around 290,000 clones, 75% to 90% of them appearing once. The sample taken for sequencing was peripheral blood. The receptors shown here come from a woman between 65 and 79 years old with COVID-19, enrolled during active disease.

The chain combines TRBV7-2 with TRBJ1-1, with 7 bases aligning to TRBD1. The CDR3 length is 13 residues. Trimming cost V 3 bases and J 8 bases; bases outside gene matches: 6. Germline loops: CDR1 SGHTA, CDR2 FQGNSA. The CDR3: CASSFARGTEAFF. The CDR3 DNA follows: TGTGCCAGCAGCTTCGCCAGGGGGACGGAAGCTTTCTTT.

J is TRBJ2-5 and V is TRBV24-1; 8 nucleotides align to TRBD1. The germline gives CDR1 KGHDR, CDR2 SFDVKD. V shed 0 bases and J 4 bases; nucleotides not matched to a gene: 6. The CDR3 contains 16 residues. The CDR3 reads CATSDLDRGPGETQYF. The CDR3 nucleotides read TGTGCCACCAGTGATTTGGACAGGGGCCCAGGAGAGACCCAGTACTTC.

This chain connects TRBV5-6 to TRBJ2-5; D call uncertain. V was shortened by 0 bases and J by 5 bases, with 5 bases between the two germline ends. This CDR3 has 12 amino acids. Germline V gene data show CDR1 as SGHDT and CDR2 as YYEEEE. CDR3: CASSLGRETQYF. CDR3 nucleotide sequence: TGTGCCAGCAGCTTGGGCCGGGAGACCCAGTACTTC.

The V call is TRBV28, the J call TRBJ2-2, with TRBD1 matching over 7 bases. Germline V gene lookup returns CDR1 MDHEN and CDR2 SYDVKM. The trim removed 3 bases at V and 2 bases at J, leaving 3 bases unmatched. The CDR3 sequence is 15 residues long. The CDR3 DNA sequence: TGTGCCAGCAGTTTGGGGACAGTAAACACCGGGGAGCTGTTTTTT. Its translation is CASSLGTVNTGELFF.

This CDR3 reads CASSFRDRNEQFF. CDR3 nucleotides: TGTGCCAGCAGCTTCCGGGACAGAAATGAGCAGTTCTTC. The V call is TRBV5-6, the J call TRBJ2-1; 7 nucleotides match TRBD1. CDR1 and CDR2 from the germline V gene are SGHDT and YYEEEE. This CDR3 is 13 amino acids long. V dropped 2 bases and J dropped 7; count of bases not matched to a gene: 3.

This clone was counted a few times. The chain combines TRBV29-1 with TRBJ1-1; D remains unclear. V gave up 0 bases and J gave up 4 bases, with 3 bases separating them. The length of the CDR3 is 11 residues. CDR1 and CDR2 from the germline V gene are SQVTM and ANQGSEA. The CDR3 loop is CSVEDLTEAFF. The CDR3 DNA sequence: TGCAGCGTTGAAGACCTCACTGAAGCTTTCTTT.

The chain combines TRBV12-3 or TRBV12-4 with TRBJ1-2; possible D gene TRBD1, 5 bases. Trimming shortened V by 3 bases and J by 7 bases, and 9 bases separated the two germline ends. The CDR3 covers 12 residues. The CDR3 region is CASSFDSRGYTF. In DNA, the CDR3 is TGTGCCAGCAGTTTTGACAGCCGTGGCTACACCTTC.

V gene TRBV7-2 combines with J gene TRBJ2-3, with D maybe TRBD1 (6 bases). V shed 0 bases and J shed 3 bases, with 13 bases lying between them. The CDR3 extends over 16 amino acids. The V gene's germline CDR1 is SGHTA and CDR2 FQGNSA. The CDR3 spells CASSLAPGARTDTQYF. The CDR3 region has the DNA TGTGCCAGCAGCTTAGCGCCAGGGGCCCGTACAGATACGCAGTATTTT.

The chain links TRBV5-1 to TRBJ2-7; D perhaps matches TRBD1 (6 bases). There are 15 residues in the CDR3. Per the germline V gene, CDR1 is SGHRS and CDR2 is YFSETQ. V was clipped by 0 bases and J by 1 base, with 11 bases between them. CDR3 loop: CASSLGGQRSYEQYF. The CDR3 region has the DNA TGCGCCAGCAGCTTGGGGGGGCAGCGGTCCTACGAGCAGTACTTC. Using reference TRBV5-1 and TRBJ2-7 for the parts outside the CDR3, the full variable domain is KAGVTQTPRYLIKTRGQQVTLSCSPISGHRSVSWYQQTPGQGLQFLFEYFSETQRNKGNFPGRFSGRQFSNSRSEMNVSTLELGDSALYLCASSLGGQRSYEQYFGPGTRLTVT.

The chain links TRBV19 to TRBJ2-1; 15 bases match TRBD2. Trimming removed 1 base from V and 2 bases from J; junction bases left unmatched: 3. CDR1 and CDR2 from the germline V gene are LNHDA and SQIVND (reference sequence). The CDR3 has 18 amino acids. As DNA, the CDR3 is TGTGCCAGTAGTATAGGCGGGACTAGCGGGGGGACCTACAATGAGCAGTTCTTC. Translation gives CASSIGGTSGGTYNEQFF.

V and J are TRBV7-6 and TRBJ2-7; 9 nucleotides align to TRBD2. Germline V gene lookup returns CDR1 SGHVS and CDR2 FNYEAQ. Trimming at V came to 5 bases and at J to 7 bases, leaving 15 bases not matched to a gene. The CDR3 is 16 amino acids. The CDR3 DNA sequence: TGTGCCAGCAGCCCTACCCCCAGCGGGGCGGGGGGGGAGCAGTACTTC. Its protein product is CASSPTPSGAGGEQYF.

This clone has only one observation. The chain has TRBV27 and TRBJ1-5; D gene uncertain. The V end lost 3 bases, the J end lost 4 bases, and 7 bases lay between the germline ends. Germline V lookup: CDR1 MNHEY, CDR2 SMNVEV (reference sequence). The length of the CDR3 is 13 residues. In DNA form, the CDR3 reads TGTGCCAGCAGTTTTACGGGGAATCAGCCCCAGCATTTT. Its protein product is CASSFTGNQPQHF.

The rearrangement links TRBV7-8 to TRBJ2-7; 12 bases align to TRBD2. From germline, CDR1 is SGHVS and CDR2 FQNEAQ. Trimming removed 5 bases from V and 7 bases from J; junction bases left unmatched: 9. This CDR3 spans 15 amino acids. The CDR3 bases are TGTGCCAGCAGCCCCCTGACTAGCGGGGGCGAGGAGCAGTACTTC. Translation: CASSPLTSGGEEQYF.

This chain links TRBV19 with TRBJ2-3; D is uncertain. Germline V lookup: CDR1 LNHDA, CDR2 SQIVND (reference sequence). V shed 6 bases and J shed 3 bases, with 7 bases lying between them. The CDR3 spans 12 residues. Here the CDR3 reads CASRRDTDTQYF. For the CDR3, the DNA is TGTGCCAGTAGGCGAGATACAGATACGCAGTATTTT.

This clone was recorded a few times. The rearrangement joins TRBV6-5 to TRBJ2-3; maybe TRBD2 (6 bases). Germline CDR1 MNHEY, CDR2 SVGAGI. The CDR3 is made up of 13 amino acids. Trimming shortened V by 7 bases and J by 2 bases, and 10 bases separated the two germline ends. CDR3 DNA: TGTGCCAGCAAGGGGACTTACACAGATACGCAGTATTTT. It is translated as CASKGTYTDTQYF.

V gene TRBV27 combines with J gene TRBJ1-4; D gene uncertain. Germline V gives CDR1 MNHEY, CDR2 SMNVEV (reference sequence). This CDR3 has 13 amino acids. V lost 1 base and J lost 8, with 8 bases in between. The CDR3 DNA follows: TGTGCCAGCAGTTTATTTGAGGGAGAAAAACTGTTTTTT. Translated: CASSLFEGEKLFF.

This chain joins TRBV19 and TRBJ1-6, with 10 bases aligning to TRBD1. V trimming: 9 bases; J trimming: 0 bases; junction bases outside the gene matches: 17. Germline values: CDR1 LNHDA, CDR2 SQIVND (reference sequence). The CDR3 consists of 20 residues. CDR3 sequence reads: CASKRIRDRGRSSYNSPLHF. In DNA form, the CDR3 reads TGTGCCAGCAAACGAATCCGGGACAGGGGCCGTAGCTCCTATAATTCACCCCTCCACTTT.